A selection of T cell receptor beta chains follows, all from one sample in a study of a mutant IDH1 vaccine in newly diagnosed glioma. Only in-frame clones appear in the TCRdb table, and some are missing; sequencing was by immunoSEQ multiplex PCR. The repertoire holds under 150,000 clones, with 90% as singletons. Which antigens these TCRs recognize remains unknown. The specimen comprised PBMCs, sampled from a glioma patient whose treatment included an IDH1 peptide vaccine. These receptors were collected from a woman between 50 and 59 years old with glioma. Both conserved end residues are part of each CDR3. Each record gives: clone size, V gene, D gene, J gene, CDR3 protein, CDR3 DNA. A D gene is named only where the DNA matches it firmly. Size is stated for part of the rows, as once, few or many counts, or as a class when the clone is expanded.

NA	TRBV9	NA	TRBJ2-3	CASSVASRGPMDTQYF	TGTGCCAGCAGCGTAGCTAGCAGAGGGCCAATGGATACGCAGTATTTT
NA	TRBV13	TRBD1	TRBJ2-7	CASSVRQGRYEQYF	TGTGCCAGCAGCGTCCGACAGGGTAGGTACGAGCAGTACTTC
few	TRBV5-1	TRBD1	TRBJ2-1	CASSLRQGESEQFF	TGCGCCAGCAGCTTAAGACAGGGGGAGAGTGAGCAGTTCTTC
NA	TRBV9	TRBD2	TRBJ2-7	CASSAGGLGYEQYF	TGTGCCAGCAGCGCCGGGGGACTAGGGTACGAGCAGTACTTC
NA	TRBV19	TRBD1	TRBJ1-5	CASGSGTVKQPQHF	TGTGCCAGCGGCTCCGGGACAGTTAAACAGCCCCAGCATTTT
NA	TRBV4-1	NA	TRBJ1-6	CASSQAAVRPHNSPLHF	TGCGCCAGCAGCCAAGCGGCCGTCCGTCCCCATAATTCACCCCTCCACTTT
few	TRBV4-1	NA	TRBJ1-3	CASSQAGEGQNSGNTIYF	TGCGCCAGCAGCCAAGCGGGTGAGGGACAAAACTCTGGAAACACCATATATTTT
NA	TRBV4-1	NA	TRBJ2-7	CASMGETSYEQYF	TGCGCCAGCATGGGGGAAACCTCCTACGAGCAGTACTTC
NA	TRBV7-9	NA	TRBJ1-1	CASSPRRGGGSTEAFF	TGTGCCAGCAGCCCCCGTCGGGGCGGAGGAAGCACTGAAGCTTTCTTT
once	TRBV7-3	NA	TRBJ2-1	CASSKGGASSYNEQFF	TGTGCCAGCTCCAAGGGCGGGGCCAGCTCCTACAATGAGCAGTTCTTC
once	TRBV5-6	NA	TRBJ2-1	CASSWGTLTEQFF	TGTGCCAGCAGCTGGGGGACTCTCACCGAGCAGTTCTTC
once	TRBV7-3	NA	TRBJ2-3	CASSLSGTRSLVDTQYF	TGTGCCAGCAGCTTGTCCGGGACCAGGTCCCTGGTGGATACGCAGTATTTT
NA	TRBV5-1	NA	TRBJ1-4	CASSLASTNEKLFF	TGCGCCAGCAGCTTGGCCTCAACTAATGAAAAACTGTTTTTT
NA	TRBV28	NA	TRBJ1-2	CASSFPQAYGYTF	TGTGCCAGCAGTTTTCCTCAGGCCTATGGCTACACCTTC